A selection of T cell receptor beta chains follows, all from one sample in a study of blood T cell repertoires in COVID-19. The repertoire was sequenced with immunoSEQ multiplex PCR; TCRdb's copy has only in-frame clones and lacks some. The sample records fewer than 200,000 clones, roughly three quarters being singletons. Sequenced input: peripheral blood. The origin of the receptors is a woman between 50 and 59 years old with active or convalescent COVID-19. Each CDR3 is given with its conserved first and last residue. D genes are given only for firm matches. Clone size is not always given. Where it is, it says once, few, many or a class for expanded clones.

j_gene | v_gene | d_gene | abundance | CDR3nt | CDR3aa
TRBJ1-5 | TRBV28 | . | . | TGTGCCAGCAGGTTGGGAGCTCAGCCCCAGCATTTT | CASRLGAQPQHF
TRBJ2-5 | TRBV6-2/TRBV6-3 | TRBD2 | . | TGTGCCAGCAGTGCCTCACACGGGGGGGGGACCCAGTACTTC | CASSASHGGGTQYF
TRBJ1-1 | TRBV5-6 | TRBD1 | . | TGTGCCAGCAGTTGGGGGGACAGTAGAAAGAACACTGAAGCTTTCTTT | CASSWGDSRKNTEAFF
TRBJ1-4 | TRBV11-2 | TRBD1 | once | TGTGCCAGCAGCCAAATTCTTGGACAGGGAGGAGAAAAACTGTTTTTT | CASSQILGQGGEKLFF
TRBJ1-6 | TRBV21-1 | . | . | TGTGCCAGCAGCAAAGACCCAGGCCGACCCTATAATTCACCCCTCCACTTT | CASSKDPGRPYNSPLHF
TRBJ2-7 | TRBV28 | TRBD2 | . | TGTGCCAGCAGCCTCCCCGGACTAGGTAGGAACGAGCAGTACTTC | CASSLPGLGRNEQYF
TRBJ1-2 | TRBV12-5 | . | once | TGTGCTAGTGGTTTCCCCGCCAAGGACAGAAACTATGGCTACACCTTC | CASGFPAKDRNYGYTF
TRBJ1-3 | TRBV5-6 | . | . | TGTGCCAGCAGCTTTGCCCAGGGGAGCTCTGGAAACACCATATATTTT | CASSFAQGSSGNTIYF
TRBJ1-1 | TRBV7-3 | . | . | TGTGCCAGCAGCTTAACGTTGGGGGGGAGGACTGAAGCTTTCTTT | CASSLTLGGRTEAFF
TRBJ1-2 | TRBV7-9 | . | . | TGTGCCAGCAGCTTAACGGGCACCGAGGGCTATGGCTACACCTTC | CASSLTGTEGYGYTF
TRBJ2-2 | TRBV21-1 | . | few | TGTGCCACCCAGTCTCGACTGTCGGTGTTATTCGACGGGGAGCTGTTTTTT | CATQSRLSVLFDGELFF
TRBJ1-6 | TRBV7-7 | . | once | TGTGCCAGCAGCTCCGGGGAGAATTCACCCCTCCACTTT | CASSSGENSPLHF
TRBJ2-2 | TRBV28 | . | . | TGTGCCAGCCAGGGTCCCGTCGGGGAGCTGTTTTTT | CASQGPVGELFF
TRBJ2-7 | TRBV7-9 | . | . | TGTGCCAGCAGCCCACCGGGTCGGGGAGAATACGAGCAGTACTTC | CASSPPGRGEYEQYF
TRBJ2-2 | TRBV7-2 | . | . | TGTGCCAGCAGCTTAGCAAGGGAGACCACCGGGGAGCTGTTTTTT | CASSLARETTGELFF
TRBJ2-1 | TRBV7-9 | . | . | TGTGCCAGCAGCGTCGGCCGGGATGAGCAGTTCTTC | CASSVGRDEQFF
TRBJ2-7 | TRBV4-3 | TRBD1 | . | TGCGCCAGCAGCCCCGGGACAGGGGGCTCGGGCGAGCAGTACTTC | CASSPGTGGSGEQYF
TRBJ1-6 | TRBV7-3 | TRBD1 | few | TGTGCCAGCAGTCCCGGGACAGGGTTAAATTCACCCCTCCACTTT | CASSPGTGLNSPLHF
TRBJ2-5 | TRBV6-5 | TRBD2 | . | TGTGCCAGCAGACTAGCGGGGCAAGAGACCCAGTACTTC | CASRLAGQETQYF
TRBJ1-6 | TRBV28 | TRBD1 | . | TGTGCCAGCAGTCCCCCCAGGGGGCCCCTCCACTTT | CASSPPRGPLHF
TRBJ1-2 | TRBV11-2 | TRBD1 | . | TGTGCCAGCAGCTTAGCAGGACAGGGTATGGATGGCTACACCTTC | CASSLAGQGMDGYTF
TRBJ1-3 | TRBV18 | . | . | TGTGCCAGCTCACCTTCAGGGTCCTCTGGAAACACCATATATTTT | CASSPSGSSGNTIYF
TRBJ2-5 | TRBV6-5 | TRBD2 | . | TGTGCCACCCGCTCGGGAGGGGAACAAGAGACCCAGTACTTC | CATRSGGEQETQYF
TRBJ2-3 | TRBV10-3 | TRBD1 | few | TGTGCCATCACCCCGGGGACAGAAACAGATACGCAGTATTTT | CAITPGTETDTQYF
TRBJ1-6 | TRBV5-1 | TRBD1 | . | TGCGCCAGCAGCTTGTCGGGACAGGGGTTTAATTCACCCCTCCACTTT | CASSLSGQGFNSPLHF
TRBJ2-7 | TRBV7-2 | TRBD2 | . | TGTGCCAGCAGCATGCTAGCGGGGGCCCGGGGGGAGCAGTACTTC | CASSMLAGARGEQYF
TRBJ1-4 | TRBV21-1 | . | few | TGTGCCAGCAGCAAAGTACAGGCGAATAATGAAAAACTGTTTTTT | CASSKVQANNEKLFF
TRBJ1-2 | TRBV14 | . | . | TGTGCCAGCAGCCTTGAATTGGGACACTCTGGCTACACCTTC | CASSLELGHSGYTF
TRBJ2-1 | TRBV27 | TRBD2 | . | TGTGCCAGCAGTGGGGGACTAGCGGGACCTTGGAATGAGCAGTTCTTC | CASSGGLAGPWNEQFF
TRBJ1-2 | TRBV19 | . | . | TGTGCCAGTAGTAGAGCCCAGGCAGGGTCCCACTATGGCTACACCTTC | CASSRAQAGSHYGYTF
TRBJ1-6 | TRBV6-2/TRBV6-3 | . | . | TGTGCCAGCAGTTACGCTCGGGGCCGGGGGAATTCACCCCTCCACTTT | CASSYARGRGNSPLHF
TRBJ2-5 | TRBV6-5 | TRBD2 | . | TGTGCCAGCAGTTACTCGGGAGGGCCCGGCGAGACCCAGTACTTC | CASSYSGGPGETQYF
TRBJ2-5 | TRBV29-1 | . | . | TGCAGCGCCATTTTATGGGCCCAAGAGACCCAGTACTTC | CSAILWAQETQYF
TRBJ1-5 | TRBV6-5 | TRBD1 | . | TGTGCCAGCAGGAAACAGGGGTTCGCTCAGCCCCAGCATTTT | CASRKQGFAQPQHF
TRBJ2-6 | TRBV7-2 | . | . | TGTGCCAGCAGCCCGAGGCTTGATGGGGCCAACGTCCTGACTTTC | CASSPRLDGANVLTF
TRBJ2-3 | TRBV6-4 | TRBD2 | . | TGTGCCAGCAGCGACGGCGGCGGGGGGGATACGCAGTATTTT | CASSDGGGGDTQYF
TRBJ2-7 | TRBV5-8 | TRBD1 | . | TGTGCCAGCACCCTAGGGCGGACAGGGGCCCCCTACGAGCAGTACTTC | CASTLGRTGAPYEQYF
TRBJ2-3 | TRBV4-3 | TRBD2 | . | TGCGCCAGCAGCCTTAGCGGGGGGGCGGACGATACGCAGTATTTT | CASSLSGGADDTQYF
TRBJ2-1 | TRBV9 | . | . | TGTGCCAGCAGCCTGTCGGGTGGGGGGGCATCCTACAATGAGCAGTTCTTC | CASSLSGGGASYNEQFF
TRBJ1-1 | TRBV30 | . | . | TGTGCCTGGAGCCTAGGTCGGGCCTTAGCGTATGAAGCTTTCTTT | CAWSLGRALAYEAFF
TRBJ2-7 | TRBV20-1 | . | few | TGCAGTGCGGAAGCCGGGGGGCAGTACTTC | CSAEAGGQYF
TRBJ1-2 | TRBV7-9 | TRBD1 | . | TGTGCCAGCAGCCAACAGGGGGGGGTTACTAACTATGGCTACACCTTC | CASSQQGGVTNYGYTF
TRBJ1-1 | TRBV6-6 | . | . | TGTGCCAGCACCGTAGAGGCTCGCATGAACACTGAAGCTTTCTTT | CASTVEARMNTEAFF
TRBJ2-2 | TRBV12-5 | . | . | TGTGCTACCCGGGAGAACACCGGGGAGCTGTTTTTT | CATRENTGELFF
TRBJ1-2 | TRBV30 | . | . | TGTGCCTGGAGGGCACTCCGACAGTCATTGCTTGGCTACACCTTC | CAWRALRQSLLGYTF
TRBJ1-1 | TRBV16 | . | . | TGTGCCAGCAGCCTGACAGGCTTTAACACTGAAGCTTTCTTT | CASSLTGFNTEAFF
TRBJ2-5 | TRBV9 | TRBD2 | once | TGTGCCAGCAGCGGGAGCGGGAGGGGAGGAGAGACCCAGTACTTC | CASSGSGRGGETQYF